The sequence of this TCR beta chain was determined in a study of T cells in Graves' hyperthyroidism and ophthalmopathy. RNA transcripts gave rise to amplified TCR beta CDR3 regions. Primed by the HTBI set, a first-round RT-PCR was run on the TCR CDR3. TCRdb independently ran MiXCR on the multiplex PCR reads; one entry per CDR3 protein. The table includes around 600,000 distinct CDR3 sequences, 14% detected once. This clonotype was recorded many times. What it binds is not known. Those patients with uncontrolled infection, other autoimmune disease, pregnancy or lactation were excluded. Diagnoses were established using clinical symptoms, serum thyroxine and TRAb, thyroid ultrasound and orbital computed tomography. This CDR3 spans 14 amino acids. Deletions cut 1 base from V and 8 bases from J, with 12 bases between. Germline CDR1 and CDR2: SEHNR and FQNEAQ (reference sequence). Overall study results and limits: Onset of ophthalmopathy came a median around 6.2 months after the model predicted it. Within blood appeared most thyroid clonotypes that had expanded above 0.001.

The specimen sequenced was blood. This receptor was obtained from a woman between 18 and 30 years old with Graves' ophthalmopathy. The gene calls are TRBV7-9 and TRBJ2-1; perhaps TRBD2 as D (6 bases). The DNA of the CDR3 is TGTGCCAGCAGCTTAGGGACTAAGTTCTATGAGCAGTTCTTC. This sequence encodes CASSLGTKFYEQFF.